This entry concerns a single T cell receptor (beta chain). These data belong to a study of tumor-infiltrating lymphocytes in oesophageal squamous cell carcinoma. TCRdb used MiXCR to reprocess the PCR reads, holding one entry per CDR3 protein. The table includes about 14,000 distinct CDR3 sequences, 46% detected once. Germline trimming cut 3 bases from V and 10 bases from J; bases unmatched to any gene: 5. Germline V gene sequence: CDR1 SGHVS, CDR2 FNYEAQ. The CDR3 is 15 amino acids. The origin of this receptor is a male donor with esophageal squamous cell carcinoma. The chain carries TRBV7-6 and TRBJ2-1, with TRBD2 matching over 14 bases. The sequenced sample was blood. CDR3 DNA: TGTGCCAGCAGCTTCGGACTAGCGGGAGGAAAGGAGCAGTTCTTC. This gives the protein CASSFGLAGGKEQFF.